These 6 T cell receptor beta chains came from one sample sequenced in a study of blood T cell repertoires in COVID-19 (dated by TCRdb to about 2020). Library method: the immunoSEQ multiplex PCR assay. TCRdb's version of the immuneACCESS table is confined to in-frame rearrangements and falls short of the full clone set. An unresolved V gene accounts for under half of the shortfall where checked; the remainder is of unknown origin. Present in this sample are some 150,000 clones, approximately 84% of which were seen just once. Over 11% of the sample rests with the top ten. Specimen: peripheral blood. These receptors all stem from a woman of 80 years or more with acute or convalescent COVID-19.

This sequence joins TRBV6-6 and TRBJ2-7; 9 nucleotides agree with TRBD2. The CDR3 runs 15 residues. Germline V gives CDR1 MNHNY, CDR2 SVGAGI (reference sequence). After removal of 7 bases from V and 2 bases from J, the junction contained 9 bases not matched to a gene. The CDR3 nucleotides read TGTGCCAGCACTCGCCAGCTAGCGGGAACCTACGAGCAGTACTTC. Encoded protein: CASTRQLAGTYEQYF.

The CDR3 nucleotides read TGTGCCAGCAGCTCCTCGGACAGGGGGACAGAGACCCAGTACTTC. As protein: CASSSSDRGTETQYF. This chain joins TRBV7-9 and TRBJ2-5, with 10 bases lining up with TRBD1. Germline loops: CDR1 SEHNR, CDR2 FQNEAQ (reference sequence). The V and J ends lost 4 bases and 4 bases, in that order; junction bases with no gene match: 6. This CDR3 is built from 15 residues.

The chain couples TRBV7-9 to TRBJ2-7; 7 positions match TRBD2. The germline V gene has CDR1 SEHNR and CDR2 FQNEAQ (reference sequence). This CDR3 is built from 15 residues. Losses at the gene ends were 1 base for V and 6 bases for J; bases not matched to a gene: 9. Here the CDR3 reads CASSLGSGPGGEQYF. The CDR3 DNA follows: TGTGCCAGCAGCTTAGGGTCCGGGCCGGGAGGCGAGCAGTACTTC.

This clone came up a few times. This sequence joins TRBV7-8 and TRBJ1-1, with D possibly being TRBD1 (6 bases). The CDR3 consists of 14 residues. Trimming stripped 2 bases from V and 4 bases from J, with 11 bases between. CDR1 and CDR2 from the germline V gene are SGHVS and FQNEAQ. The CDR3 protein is CASSLSRTVTEAFF. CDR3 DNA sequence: TGTGCCAGCAGCTTATCCCGGACAGTCACTGAAGCTTTCTTT.

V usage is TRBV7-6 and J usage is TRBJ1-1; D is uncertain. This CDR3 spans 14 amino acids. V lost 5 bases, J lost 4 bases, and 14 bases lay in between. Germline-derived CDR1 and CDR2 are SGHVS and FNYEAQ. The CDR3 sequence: CASSPAGGGTEAFF. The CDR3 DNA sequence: TGTGCCAGCAGCCCAGCGGGAGGTGGCACTGAAGCTTTCTTT.

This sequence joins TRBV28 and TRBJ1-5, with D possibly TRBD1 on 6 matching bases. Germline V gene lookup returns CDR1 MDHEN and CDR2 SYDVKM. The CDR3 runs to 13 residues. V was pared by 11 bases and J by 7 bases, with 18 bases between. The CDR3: CALSAGDYQPQHF. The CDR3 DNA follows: TGTGCCCTGTCGGCAGGGGACTACCAGCCCCAGCATTTT.